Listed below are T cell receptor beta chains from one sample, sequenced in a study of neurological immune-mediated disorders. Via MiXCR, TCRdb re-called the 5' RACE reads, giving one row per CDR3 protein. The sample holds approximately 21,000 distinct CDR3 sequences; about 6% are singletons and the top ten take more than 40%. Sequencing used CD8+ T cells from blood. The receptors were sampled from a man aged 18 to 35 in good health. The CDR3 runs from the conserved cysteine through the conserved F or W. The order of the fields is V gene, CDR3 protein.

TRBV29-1 CSAQEQGGYTF
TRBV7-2 CASSLPPSGGAYGYTF
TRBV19 CASSDQASFNEKLFF
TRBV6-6 CASSYSRTYEQYF
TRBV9 CASSSRTSGVRNEQFF
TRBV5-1 CASSLQRPTNYGYTF
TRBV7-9 CASSPPGTETQYF
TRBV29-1 CSVAEGSGGIEAFF
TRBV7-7 CASSWGATYEQYF
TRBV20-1 CSATRGTPFRASTDTQYF
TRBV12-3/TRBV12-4 CASSPRLTGDNEQFF
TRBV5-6 CASSLYSQETQYF
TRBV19 CASTDHLGSHEQYF
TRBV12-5 CASGWGYEQYF
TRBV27 CASSLGTEQYF
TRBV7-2 CASSPGPRYEQYF
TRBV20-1 CSARGGGLSSYNEQFF
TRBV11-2 CASSTWTAYNEQFF
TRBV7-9 CASSLSPGTGNTDTQYF
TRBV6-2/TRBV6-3 CASSYEGAVNQPQHF
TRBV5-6 CASSDPRGETQYF
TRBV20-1 CSTTPGLSYNEQFF
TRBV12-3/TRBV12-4 CASSYGQVNQPQHF
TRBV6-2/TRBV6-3 CASSLRTYEQYF
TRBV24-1 CATSDVDGSTDTQYF
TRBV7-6 CASSGLAVYEQYF
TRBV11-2 CASSSFTEAFF
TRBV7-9 CASCRTGGGNEQFF
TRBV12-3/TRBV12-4 CASSLYSGGEFGELFF
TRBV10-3 CASRMNTEAFF
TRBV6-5 CASSYSIIGEDGYTF
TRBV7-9 CASSSGPSQETQYF
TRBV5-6 CANSPQGTVQETQFF
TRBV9 CASSVGLRTELNYGYTF
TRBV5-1 CASSPHFGTGNTGELFF
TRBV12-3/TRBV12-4 CASYPGTSGGHTGYGEQFF
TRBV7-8 CASSLLAGGEDEQFF
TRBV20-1 CSARDPRQGLNTEAFF
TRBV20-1 CSARTPPGTNSYEQYF
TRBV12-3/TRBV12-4 CASSFALAKNIQYF
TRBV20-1 CSASESQMWDTQYF
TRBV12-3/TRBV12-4 CASSPAPGTGDYEQYF
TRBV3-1 CASSQGPGPYEQYF
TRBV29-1 CSVRGGGAEEQYF
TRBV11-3 CASSGQGAGELFF
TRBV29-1 CSVDPSTDSRGGYTF
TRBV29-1 CSADGGDQETQYF